The 9 T cell receptor beta chains listed next were all sequenced from one sample in a study of PD-1 blockade in classical Hodgkin lymphoma. Relapses following autologous stem cell transplantation were seen in all patients, with brentuximab vedotin exposure varying. Generated by immunoSEQ multiplex PCR, the TCRdb table keeps only in-frame clones and is missing some. The table records roughly 41,000 clones, 76% of them present only once. The sample in question was peripheral blood mononuclear cells (PBMCs), obtained at baseline. These receptors were obtained from a human donor with classical Hodgkin lymphoma.

In DNA, the CDR3 is TGTGCCAGCGGTCAACAGGCTTTGCTGGTTGAAGCTTTCTTT. Translation: CASGQQALLVEAFF. V usage is TRBV6-4 and J usage is TRBJ1-1; weak D call: TRBD1 (5 bases). Per the germline V gene, CDR1 is MRHNA and CDR2 is SNTAGT. This CDR3 is built from 14 residues. Trimming shortened V by 8 bases and J by 7 bases, and 20 bases separated the two germline ends.

This clone came up a few times. The chain joins TRBV28 to TRBJ2-6; the D call may be TRBD1 or TRBD2 (5 bases each). With 6 bases removed from V and 0 bases from J, the gap between germline ends came to 12 bases. The germline V gene encodes CDR1 MDHEN and CDR2 SYDVKM. This CDR3 has 16 amino acids. The DNA for the CDR3 is TGTGCCAGCAGGGGGGACGGAGACTCTGGGGCCAACGTCCTGACTTTC. As protein: CASRGDGDSGANVLTF.

V and J are TRBV5-6 and TRBJ2-3; 7 positions agree with TRBD1. CDR1 and CDR2 (germline): SGHDT, YYEEEE. After removal of 4 bases from V and 0 bases from J, the junction contained 8 bases not matched to a gene. The length of the CDR3 is 16 residues. In DNA form, the CDR3 reads TGTGCCAGCAGCATCTACAGGGGCCCTAGCACAGATACGCAGTATTTT. Its translation is CASSIYRGPSTDTQYF.

Concerning this clone itself: The same CDR3 arises from other DNA sequences in this sample as well. The chain recombines TRBV30 with TRBJ1-5; D uncertain. The CDR3 totals 14 residues. Trimming cost V 0 bases and J 2 bases, with 8 bases left between them. Looked up from germline, CDR1 is GTSNPN and CDR2 is SVGIG (reference sequence). CDR3 in DNA: TGTGCCTGGAGTGTTGGGCAGGGCAATCAGCCCCAGCATTTT. Translation: CAWSVGQGNQPQHF.

CDR3 in amino acids: CASRPGTNTEAFF. CDR3 coding DNA: TGTGCCAGCAGGCCGGGGACGAACACTGAAGCTTTCTTT. The chain employs TRBV6-1 and TRBJ1-1; D possibly corresponds to TRBD1 (5 bases). The germline V gene has CDR1 MNHNS and CDR2 SASEGT. The length of the CDR3 is 13 residues. V was clipped by 6 bases and J by 1 base, with 9 bases between them.

CDR3: CAISESLVTEGEQYF. The CDR3 nucleotides are TGTGCCATCAGTGAGTCCCTGGTGACAGAAGGAGAGCAGTACTTC. V usage is TRBV10-3 and J usage is TRBJ2-7, with a tentative D call TRBD1 (5 bases). Trimming removed 0 bases from V and 7 bases from J, with 16 bases in between. The CDR3 length is 15 residues. Looked up from germline, CDR1 is ENHRY and CDR2 is SYGVKD.

The chain carries TRBV9 and TRBJ2-2; 9 bases match TRBD2. Per germline, CDR1 SGDLS and CDR2 YYNGEE. The CDR3 sequence is 17 residues long. J lost 6 bases, V lost 4 bases, and 13 bases had no gene match. The chain's CDR3 is CASSPKGVAGVAGELFF. For the CDR3, the DNA is TGTGCCAGCAGCCCAAAGGGGGTAGCGGGAGTGGCCGGGGAGCTGTTTTTT.

This chain uses TRBV5-1 with TRBJ1-1; D remains unclear. The CDR3 covers 12 residues. Trimming left V 3 bases short and J 4 bases short, with 7 bases between. CDR1 and CDR2 from the germline V gene are SGHRS and YFSETQ. This CDR3 is CASSSGVTEAFF. CDR3 DNA sequence: TGCGCCAGCAGCTCCGGGGTCACTGAAGCTTTCTTT.

The J gene is TRBJ2-3, the V gene TRBV11-1, with D uncertain. This CDR3 has 11 amino acids. V was shortened by 1 base and J by 5 bases, with 1 base between the two germline ends. CDR1 and CDR2 from the germline V gene are SGHAT and FQDESV (reference sequence). This chain's CDR3 is CASSLGDTQYF. CDR3 in DNA: TGTGCCAGCAGCTTAGGAGATACGCAGTATTTT.